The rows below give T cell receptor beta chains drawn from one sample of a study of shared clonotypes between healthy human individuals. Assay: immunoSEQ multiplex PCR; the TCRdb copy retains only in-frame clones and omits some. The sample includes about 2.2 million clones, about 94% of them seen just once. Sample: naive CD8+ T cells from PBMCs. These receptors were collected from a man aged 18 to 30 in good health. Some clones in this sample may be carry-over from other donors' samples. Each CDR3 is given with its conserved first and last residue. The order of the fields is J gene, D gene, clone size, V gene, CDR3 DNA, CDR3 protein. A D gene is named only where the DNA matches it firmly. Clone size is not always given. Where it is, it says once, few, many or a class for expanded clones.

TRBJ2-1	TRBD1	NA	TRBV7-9	TGTGCCAGCAGCGCCGGGACAGGGGCCAATGAGCAGTTCTTC	CASSAGTGANEQFF
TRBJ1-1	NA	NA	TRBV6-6	TGTGCCAGCAGTTCGTCGGGGCCCACACTCGGGTCTTTCTTT	CASSSSGPTLGSFF
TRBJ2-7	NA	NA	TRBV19	TGTGCCAGTAGTATTATGTGGGACGCGTCCTACGAGCAGTACTTC	CASSIMWDASYEQYF
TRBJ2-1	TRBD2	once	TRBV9	TGTGCCAGCAGCGAGGGGGGGACTAGCGGGAGGCTGAGGGAGCAGTTCTTC	CASSEGGTSGRLREQFF
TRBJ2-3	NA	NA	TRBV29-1	TGCAGCGTTCCTCCCAGCGCAGATACGCAGTATTTT	CSVPPSADTQYF
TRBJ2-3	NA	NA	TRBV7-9	TGTGCCAGCAGCTTTGCGGATTTTAGCACAGATACGCAGTATTTT	CASSFADFSTDTQYF
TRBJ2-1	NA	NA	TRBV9	TGTGCCAGCACCGGGAATACCCCAAATGAGCAGTTCTTC	CASTGNTPNEQFF
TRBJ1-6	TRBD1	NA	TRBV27	TGTGCCAGCAGTTTATGGGGGACAGGGGTTTCACCCCTCCACTTT	CASSLWGTGVSPLHF
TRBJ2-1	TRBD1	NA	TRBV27	TGTGCCAGCAGTATACAGGGGGCTGGGAATGAGCAGTTCTTC	CASSIQGAGNEQFF
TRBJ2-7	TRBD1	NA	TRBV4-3	TGCGCCAGCAGTCCTGACAGGGGCCGCGAGCAGTACTTC	CASSPDRGREQYF
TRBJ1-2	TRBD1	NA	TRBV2	TGTGCCAGCCCCCACTCGGACGACAGGGGTTATGGCTACACCTTC	CASPHSDDRGYGYTF
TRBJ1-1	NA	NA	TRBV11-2	TGTGCCAGCGGAGGGAACACTGAAGCTTTCTTT	CASGGNTEAFF
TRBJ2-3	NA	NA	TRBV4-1	TGCGCCAGCAGCCAAGATTCCTACAGAAACACAGATACGCAGTATTTT	CASSQDSYRNTDTQYF
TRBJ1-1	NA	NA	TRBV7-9	TGTGCCAGCAGCTTGGAGGGAACAGTGCAAACTGAAGCTTTCTTT	CASSLEGTVQTEAFF
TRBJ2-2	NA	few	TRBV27	TGTGCCAGCAGTGACTCCCTCGTGAACACCGGGGAGCTGTTTTTT	CASSDSLVNTGELFF
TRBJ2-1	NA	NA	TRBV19	TGTGCCAGTAGTTCCAAGGGGTCGTCCTACAATGAGCAGTTCTTC	CASSSKGSSYNEQFF
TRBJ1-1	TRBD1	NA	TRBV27	TGTGCCAGCAGTCCTACAGGGGCGTACACTGAAGCTTTCTTT	CASSPTGAYTEAFF
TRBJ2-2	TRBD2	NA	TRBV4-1	TGCGCCAGCAGCCACCCGGGACTAGCGCCGGGCACCGGGGAGCTGTTTTTT	CASSHPGLAPGTGELFF
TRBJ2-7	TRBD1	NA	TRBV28	TGTGCCAGCGCTGACCCGGACAGGGACCCTTTCTCCTACGAGCAGTACTTC	CASADPDRDPFSYEQYF
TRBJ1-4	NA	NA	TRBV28	TGTGCCAGCAGTGCCGACACGGGAGGGGAAAAACTGTTTTTT	CASSADTGGEKLFF
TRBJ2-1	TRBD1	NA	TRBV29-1	TGCAGCATAAGACAGGGTGGCTCCTACAATGAGCAGTTCTTC	CSIRQGGSYNEQFF
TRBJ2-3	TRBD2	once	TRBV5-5	TGTGCCAGCAGCCCACCTAGCCGTCGGGAGGGAGCAGATACGCAGTATTTT	CASSPPSRREGADTQYF
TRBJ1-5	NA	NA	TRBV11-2	TGTGCCAGCAGCTTAGGGACAGATACTCAGCCCCAGCATTTT	CASSLGTDTQPQHF
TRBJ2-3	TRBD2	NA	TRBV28	TGTGCCAGCAGCCCGGCGGGGGGGTTCGATACGCAGTATTTT	CASSPAGGFDTQYF
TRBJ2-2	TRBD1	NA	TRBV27	TGTGCCAGCAGATCACAGGGGGTTGTCACCGGGGAGCTGTTTTTT	CASRSQGVVTGELFF
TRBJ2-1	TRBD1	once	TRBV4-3	TGCGCCAGCAGCCCCGGACAGGGGGCCGACAATGAGCAGTTCTTC	CASSPGQGADNEQFF
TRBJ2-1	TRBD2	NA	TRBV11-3	TGTGCCAGCAGCCCCCGACTAGCGGGAGGGTCTGGGGATGAGCAGTTCTTC	CASSPRLAGGSGDEQFF
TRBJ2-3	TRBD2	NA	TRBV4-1	TGCGCCAGCAGCCAAGTAAGGCGGGAGGGAACAGATACGCAGTATTTT	CASSQVRREGTDTQYF
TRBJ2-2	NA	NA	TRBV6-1	TGTGCCAGCAGTGACTCCTACACCGGGGAGCTGTTTTTT	CASSDSYTGELFF
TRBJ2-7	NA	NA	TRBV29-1	TGCAGCGCCCTATCGAATTACGAGCAGTACTTC	CSALSNYEQYF
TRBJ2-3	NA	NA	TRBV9	TGTGCCAGCAGCGTAGCATTGGGGGGTGCTAGCACAGATACGCAGTATTTT	CASSVALGGASTDTQYF
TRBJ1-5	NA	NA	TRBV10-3	TGTGCCATCCTCGAGGGCCCCAATCAGCCCCAGCATTTT	CAILEGPNQPQHF
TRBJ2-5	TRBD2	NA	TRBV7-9	TGTGCCAGCAGCTTCCGACTAGCGCAACAAGAGACCCAGTACTTC	CASSFRLAQQETQYF
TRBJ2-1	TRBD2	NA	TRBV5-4	TGTGCCAGCAGGGATGGCGTAGCGGGGCCCTACAATGAGCAGTTCTTC	CASRDGVAGPYNEQFF
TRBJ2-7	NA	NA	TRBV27	TGTGCCAGCAGTTTATTGGTCGGCTCCTACGAGCAGTACTTC	CASSLLVGSYEQYF
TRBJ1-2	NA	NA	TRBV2	TGTGCCAGCACCTCAATGGACGGACAGAGCTATGGCTACACCTTC	CASTSMDGQSYGYTF
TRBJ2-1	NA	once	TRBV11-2	TGTGCCAGCAGCGGCAGGGACGGTGACAATGAGCAGTTCTTC	CASSGRDGDNEQFF
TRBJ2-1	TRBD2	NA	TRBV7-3	TGTGCCAGCAGCTTAGTCGCGGGGGACAATGAGCAGTTCTTC	CASSLVAGDNEQFF
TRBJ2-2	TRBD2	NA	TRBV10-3	TGTGCCATCAGTGAAGTCATAGCGGGAGTGGCGAACACCGGGGAGCTGTTTTTT	CAISEVIAGVANTGELFF
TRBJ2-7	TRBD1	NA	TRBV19	TGTGCCAGTAGTAATATCCAGGCGTCCAGGGGGTATTACGAGCAGTACTTC	CASSNIQASRGYYEQYF
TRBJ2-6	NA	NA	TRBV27	TGTGCCAGCAGTTTAAGTGTTGGCTCTGGGGCCAACGTCCTGACTTTC	CASSLSVGSGANVLTF
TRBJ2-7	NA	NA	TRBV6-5	TGTGCCAGCAGTTACCGGCTAGTGGGTGCCGAGCAGTACTTC	CASSYRLVGAEQYF
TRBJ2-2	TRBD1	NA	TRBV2	TGTGCCAGGGGACAGGCGAACACCGGGGAGCTGTTTTTT	CARGQANTGELFF
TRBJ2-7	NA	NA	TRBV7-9	TGTGCCAGCAGCTTTCTGGCCGGTCCCCACGGAGGCTACGAGCAGTACTTC	CASSFLAGPHGGYEQYF
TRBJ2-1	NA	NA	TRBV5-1	TGCGCCAGCAGCTTGGCGCTAGCGCGCCACAATGAGCAGTTCTTC	CASSLALARHNEQFF
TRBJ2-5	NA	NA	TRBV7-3	TGTGCCAGCAGCTTAGGAGGGGGCCGAGAGACCCAGTACTTC	CASSLGGGRETQYF
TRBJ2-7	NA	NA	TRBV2	TGTGCCAGCAGTGAGCATCCGGCCCAAAGCTCCTACGAGCAGTACTTC	CASSEHPAQSSYEQYF
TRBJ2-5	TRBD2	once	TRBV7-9	TGTGCCAGCAGCCGTCATGGAAGCGGGGAGGATCTGGAGACCCAGTACTTC	CASSRHGSGEDLETQYF
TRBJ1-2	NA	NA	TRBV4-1	TGCGCCAGCAGCCAAGATGAGGGAGCTATCAGCTATGGCTACACCTTC	CASSQDEGAISYGYTF
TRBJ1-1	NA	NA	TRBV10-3	TGTGCCAGCAGCGGCAGGATTGTAGCTACGAACACTGAAGCTTTCTTT	CASSGRIVATNTEAFF
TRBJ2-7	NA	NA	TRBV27	TGTGCCAGCAGTTCCCTCGAAGGGGGGCCCTCCTACGAGCAGTACTTC	CASSSLEGGPSYEQYF
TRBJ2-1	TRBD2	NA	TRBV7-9	TGTGCCAGCAGCCTACCAGGACTAGCGGGGCGAGAGCAGTTCTTC	CASSLPGLAGREQFF
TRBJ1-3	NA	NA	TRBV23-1	TGCGCCAGCAGTCGAAATCCGGGTCTTACGACTCTGGCAAACACCATATATTTT	CASSRNPGLTTLANTIYF
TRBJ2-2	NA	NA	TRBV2	TGTGCCAGCAGATCCAGGGACGGCGGGGAGCTGTTTTTT	CASRSRDGGELFF
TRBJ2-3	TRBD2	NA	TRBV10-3	TGTGCCATCACCGGAACTAGCGGGAGCACAGATACGCAGTATTTT	CAITGTSGSTDTQYF
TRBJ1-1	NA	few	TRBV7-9	TGTGCCAGCAGCTTGGCCCCCGCAGGGGCAGACACTGAAGCTTTCTTT	CASSLAPAGADTEAFF
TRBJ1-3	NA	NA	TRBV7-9	TGTGCCAGCAGCTCTTCCTCTGGAAACACCATATATTTT	CASSSSSGNTIYF
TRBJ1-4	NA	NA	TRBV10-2	TGCGCCAGCAGTGAGGGAAGCACAGAAAAACTGTTTTTT	CASSEGSTEKLFF
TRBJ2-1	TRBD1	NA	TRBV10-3	TGTGCCATCAGTCTTCCGGACAGGTTTAAAAATGAGCAGTTCTTC	CAISLPDRFKNEQFF